This TCR beta chain emerged from a study of T cells in Graves' hyperthyroidism and ophthalmopathy. RNA transcripts served as the template for amplifying TCR beta CDR3 regions. First-round RT-PCR targeting the TCR CDR3 was performed with the HTBI primer set. TCRdb fed the multiplex PCR reads into MiXCR, producing one record per CDR3 protein. Of about 360,000 distinct CDR3 sequences detected, less than 15% appear once; the ten largest clones hold about 9.1%. Disease duration under 2 months; hyperthyroidism patients were aged 18 to 65. Uncontrolled infection, other autoimmune disease, pregnancy and lactation each barred patients from inclusion. V was cut by 5 bases and J by 4 bases, with 13 bases left in between. Germline V lookup: CDR1 SGDLS, CDR2 YYNGEE. The CDR3 sequence is 14 residues long. This clonotype was counted at least ten times.

The rearrangement joins TRBV9 to TRBJ2-1; D might be TRBD2 (6 bases). The sample comprised blood. This receptor was identified in a woman aged 18-35 years with Graves' hyperthyroidism. The CDR3 region is CASRAGTDYNEQFF. CDR3 nucleotides: TGTGCCAGCAGGGCCGGGACTGATTACAATGAGCAGTTCTTC.